The TCR beta chain under discussion was sequenced for a study of neurological immune-mediated disorders. Background on the study: The approximately 34 multiple sclerosis patients comprised around 31 that were relapsing-remitting and 3 that were secondary progressive.

TCRdb passed the 5' RACE reads through MiXCR, listing each CDR3 protein once. Altogether some 89,000 distinct CDR3 sequences are present, about 4.5% being singletons, with the ten largest covering more than 5%. This sample's time point: longitudinal time-point 3. 2 million unsorted PBMCs were stored in RNAlater at -80 °C before RNA extraction. The V and J ends lost 4 bases and 10 bases, in that order; junction bases with no gene match: 10. CDR3 length equals 14 residues. The germline V gene encodes CDR1 SGHVS and CDR2 FNYEAQ. With respect to this clonotype: Its specificity is unknown.

Study-wide results and limits: TCR-beta repertoires seemed private in all groups, with no expanded CDR3 amino acid sequences shared.

The chain couples TRBV7-6 to TRBJ2-1; 7 bases match TRBD2. Sequencing was carried out using PBMCs. The TCR originated in a woman aged 55-69 years with multiple sclerosis. The CDR3 DNA is TGTGCCAGCAGCTCTCCGCTTGGGGGGGAGGAGCAGTTCTTC. It translates to CASSSPLGGEEQFF.